The source of this T cell receptor beta chain is a study of vaccination effects on CD4 cells after COVID-19. About the study: Cultivation was performed at 1.5 million to 2.5 million PBMC per well with roughly 9.1 IU/ml IL-2 and 10 ug/ml peptides added.

Researchers isolated CD4+ T cells once approximately eleven days of culture had elapsed. Participants were vaccinated with two doses of either the BNT162b2 or mRNA-1273 vaccine. The authors replaced half the medium with IL-2 medium on days 3 and 7. A remark on this clone: As yet, its antigen is unknown.

TCRdb's copy holds only in-frame clones and misses some; the assay was immunoSEQ multiplex PCR. Of more than 35,000 clones listed, approximately 77% are singletons. This CDR3 is built from 14 residues. In germline, CDR1 is SGHRS, CDR2 YFSETQ. V lost 3 bases, J lost 4 bases, and 13 bases lay in between. The gene calls are TRBV5-1 and TRBJ1-2, with a weak D call TRBD1 (5 bases). The receptor was derived from a human donor who received a COVID-19 vaccine. The sequences come from CD4+ T cells from PBMCs cultured without peptide, collected after COVID-19 vaccination. DNA for the CDR3: TGCGCCAGCAGCTGGGAGGGACGTGGCTATGGCTACACCTTC. The encoded protein is CASSWEGRGYGYTF.